The clone carrying this T cell receptor beta chain was observed a handful of times. Antigen unknown. This record belongs to a study of T cell repertoires in cytomegalovirus infection. As for the study in general: Public TCR beta signatures provided an indication of both CMV infection and a matching HLA type.

Germline CDR1 LNHDA, CDR2 SQIVND (reference sequence). CDR3 length equals 15 residues. The ends lost 6 bases at V and 3 bases at J; junction bases unmatched: 5. TCRdb called the reads again in MiXCR, with one record for every CDR3 protein. This sample has 400,000 or so distinct CDR3 sequences, with under 40% found just once. Study results and caveats: Ex vivo, HLA-C-restricted CMV-specific TCR beta clonotypes prevailed over the rest of the response. Identification of carriers of CMV plus the relevant HLA was performed using cumulative public TCR beta family frequency.

J is TRBJ2-1 and V is TRBV19, with 10 bases lining up with TRBD1. The material sequenced was PBMCs. The receptor's source is a human donor in good health (CMV status not recorded). Some clones in this sample may be carry-over from other donors' samples. The CDR3 DNA follows: TGTGCCAGTAGAACCGGGACAGGGGACTACAATGAGCAGTTCTTC. Amino acids: CASRTGTGDYNEQFF.